This T cell receptor beta chain comes out of a study of a mutant IDH1 vaccine in newly diagnosed glioma. TCRdb's copy holds only in-frame clones and misses some; the assay was immunoSEQ multiplex PCR. This table has tens of thousands of clones, roughly four fifths appearing once. Time point here: baseline, week 1 (first vaccination visit). Treatment here: pre-vaccination baseline after standard-of-care therapy. Trimming left V 7 bases short and J 0 bases short, with 6 bases between. Germline CDR1 SQVTM, CDR2 ANQGSEA. The CDR3 has 11 amino acids. This receptor was identified in a man aged 25-45 years with glioma. The rearrangement joins TRBV29-1 to TRBJ1-1; D unclear. This specimen consisted of PBMCs, obtained from a glioma patient treated with radiotherapy, temozolomide or both. The CDR3 DNA sequence: TGCAGCGCTGACTTGAACACTGAAGCTTTCTTT. Translated, it gives CSADLNTEAFF.